This T cell receptor (beta chain) comes out of a study of regulatory T cells in long-lasting Graves disease (dated by TCRdb to about 2021). About the full investigation: Antithyroid drugs had been taken for less than 3 months by newly diagnosed Graves' disease patients. Peripheral blood TCR sequencing and RNA sequencing compared persistent Graves' disease patients with newly diagnosed Graves' disease patients. The study was registered as a clinical trial and conducted in China. A total of roughly 35 samples underwent TCR sequencing, from about 13 patients with persistent Graves' disease and about 20 patients with newly diagnosed Graves' disease.

The full study reports these points: Lower TCR Shannon entropy and fewer highly expanded clones were observed in persistent Graves' disease patients than in newly diagnosed patients, which suggested clonal expansion. Patients with persistent disease shared more public clonotypes (approximately 2,500) than newly diagnosed patients did (966). The small sample size was acknowledged by the authors as a limitation that may reduce accuracy. Peripheral blood alone was examined, since thyroid tissue, which constituted the primary lesion, could not be accessed. Sequencing and analysis were restricted to the TCR beta chain. Preferential use of TRBV28, TRBJ1-2 and TRBJ2-5 was observed in persistent disease, whereas TRBV20-1 and TRBJ2-1 were favored in newly diagnosed disease.

The CDR3 measures 17 amino acids from cysteine to phenylalanine. Only the CDR3 portion is preserved as DNA: 51 bases, with reading frame beginning at the first base. The trim is 10 bases for V and 3 bases for J, with a gap of 25 bases between the germline ends. Library prep was done by multiplex PCR. For sequencing, an Illumina HiSeq 4000 was employed. TCR beta libraries were built with iRepertoire HTBI primers and Arm-PCR amplification of CDR3 regions. Before sequencing, the PCR products went through gel purification. The paper's data handling went like this. Gene usage analysis of CDR3 amino acid clonotypes relied on the approximately 62 TRBV and 15 or so TRBJ segments identified across samples. COPE and FqMerger were used to merge the filtered high-quality paired reads into contigs. BLAST was used to align contigs to IMGT TRBV, TRBD and TRBJ reference genes, with CDR3 defined following IMGT. Any clonotype with a frequency above 0.1% was counted as a highly expanded clone. Shannon entropy was used to measure repertoire diversity, and the Gini coefficient was used to measure V-J evenness. A clonotype was considered public if more than one individual shared it. Starting from the raw public reads, TCRdb applied fastp trimming at Q25, assembled clones with MiXCR and retained in-frame beta chains. Rows with a matching CDR3 protein are joined into one entry that keeps the most common DNA and genes. These V and J calls derive from TCRdb rather than the authors' analysis. In all, the sample holds more than 300,000 distinct CDR3 sequences, and 15% of those were seen once. Clones ranked in the top ten supply approximately 22% of the sample.

The time point label here, explained by the study, means: newly diagnosed GD, antithyroid drugs for less than 3 months. For both TCR sequencing and RNA sequencing, RNA was extracted from PBMCs using TRIzol. The diagnosis of Graves' disease followed American Thyroid Association guidelines. The patients came from an endocrinology department in Xi'an, China. Each patient gave approximately 10 milliliters of peripheral blood, collected in an EDTA anticoagulant tube. Ficoll Paque Plus density gradient separation was used to isolate PBMCs, and no additional T cell sorting was done. RNA quality was checked with an Agilent 2100 Bioanalyzer and agarose gel, and concentration with a NanoDrop 2000. This clonotype was seen many times. It has no known antigen specificity. Base qualities were left out, and no much larger clone turns up one base away.

The chain uses TRBV12-3 or TRBV12-4 and TRBJ1-3; TRBD1 is a possible D gene, resting on 5 matching bases. This sequence originates from a female donor with Graves disease. The source was peripheral blood mononuclear cells (PBMCs), collected at new diagnosis, from a patient treated with antithyroid drugs. The nucleotide sequence is given as TGTGCCAACGAGGGTCGGGGCCTGGGTGGTGTTGGAAACACCATATATTTT. Translated, this gives CANEGRGLGGVGNTIYF.